A single sample gave rise to the 6 T cell receptor beta chains below, sequenced in a study of early T cells in non-severe SARS-CoV-2 infection. MiXCR, run by TCRdb on the 5' RACE reads, gives a single entry per CDR3 protein. The table records 25,000 to 35,000 distinct CDR3 sequences, approximately 5.2% of them present only once. Sample: whole blood. The receptors stem from an adult who was a healthcare worker with PCR-confirmed SARS-CoV-2 infection or an uninfected control (not recorded which).

This clonotype was recorded many times. The chain is built from TRBV10-2 and TRBJ1-2, with a possible D match to TRBD1 (6 bases). The germline gives CDR1 WSHSY, CDR2 SAAADI. This CDR3 is built from 16 residues. V was cut by 0 bases and J by 4 bases, with 15 bases left in between. CDR3: CASSESSRGTIYGYTF. The CDR3, as DNA: TGCGCCAGCAGTGAGTCGAGCAGGGGAACAATCTATGGCTACACCTTC.

This clonotype has a handful of counts. The genes are TRBV6-1 and TRBJ2-7; a weak D match, TRBD2 (6 bases). Trimming left V 0 bases short and J 0 bases short, with 9 bases between. The CDR3 has 15 residues. Germline-derived CDR1 and CDR2 are MNHNS and SASEGT. In DNA, the CDR3 is TGTGCCAGCAGTGAAGCGCTAGCGAGCTCCTACGAGCAGTACTTC. This gives the protein CASSEALASSYEQYF.

At least ten counts were recorded for this clonotype. This chain uses TRBV6-5 with TRBJ2-7; 10 positions agree with TRBD2. Trimming at V came to 6 bases and at J to 1 base, leaving 9 bases not matched to a gene. The CDR3 covers 16 residues. Per germline, CDR1 MNHEY and CDR2 SVGAGI. CDR3 amino acids: CASSRAGLASSYEQYF. CDR3 nucleotides: TGTGCCAGCAGCAGAGCGGGACTAGCGTCTTCCTACGAGCAGTACTTC.

There are many counts of this clonotype. DNA for the CDR3: TGTGCCAGCAGTTATGGTAGCGGGAGGGCCGTAGATTTTAATGAGCAGTTCTTC. Its translation is CASSYGSGRAVDFNEQFF. The rearrangement links TRBV6-5 to TRBJ2-1; 11 bases align to TRBD2. Per germline, CDR1 MNHEY and CDR2 SVGAGI. Losses at the gene ends were 3 bases for V and 7 bases for J; bases not matched to a gene: 14. This CDR3 contains 18 residues.

The chain employs TRBV10-1 and TRBJ2-2, with D perhaps TRBD2 (6 bases). The germline V gene has CDR1 WNHNN and CDR2 SYGVQD (reference sequence). CDR3 size: 15 residues. The ends were cut back, 4 bases at V and 4 bases at J, with 13 bases in the middle. The CDR3: CASSARLGGTGELFF. DNA of the CDR3: TGCGCCAGCAGTGCCCGTCTGGGAGGCACCGGGGAGCTGTTTTTT.

The J gene is TRBJ2-1, the V gene TRBV29-1; D is unclear. The germline gives CDR1 SQVTM, CDR2 ANQGSEA. The CDR3 has 13 amino acids. The V end was cut by 3 bases, the J end by 4 bases, with 10 bases between. The DNA for the CDR3 is TGCAGCGTTGAGACCCATTCATACAATGAGCAGTTCTTC. Amino acids: CSVETHSYNEQFF.